This T cell receptor beta chain is drawn from a study of blood T cell repertoires in COVID-19. V shed 5 bases and J shed 3 bases, with 10 bases lying between them. The length of the CDR3 is 12 residues. The germline gives CDR1 SQVTM, CDR2 ANQGSEA. Data came from immunoSEQ multiplex PCR; TCRdb stores just in-frame clones and leaves some out. The sample lists 150,000 to 180,000 clones, over 75% occurring once. This chain links TRBV29-1 with TRBJ1-1; no reliable D call. The material sequenced was peripheral blood. This receptor was identified in a man in his 60s with COVID-19, enrolled during active disease. The CDR3: CSVHSLYTEAFF. In DNA form, the CDR3 reads TGCAGCGTTCACAGCCTTTACACTGAAGCTTTCTTT.